One sample yielded the 31 T cell receptor beta chains listed below, sequenced in a study of cytomegalovirus exposure and HLA in healthy donors. Measured with immunoSEQ multiplex PCR; TCRdb has only the in-frame clones, and not every one. The sample contains some 49,000 clones, about 90% of which appear only once. The sample was PBMCs. The receptors were sampled from a young man in good health and CMV-seronegative.

The chain combines TRBV7-6 with TRBJ2-1; TRBD1 is a possible D gene (6 bases). CDR1 is SGHVS, CDR2 FNYEAQ, per germline. V was cut by 5 bases and J by 0 bases, with 14 bases left in between. CDR3 length equals 16 residues. Here the CDR3 reads CASSPWDTSSYNEQFF. CDR3 nucleotide sequence: TGTGCCAGCAGCCCCTGGGACACCAGCTCCTACAATGAGCAGTTCTTC.

The chain recombines TRBV7-9 with TRBJ2-3; 8 bases align to TRBD2. From germline, CDR1 is SEHNR and CDR2 FQNEAQ (reference sequence). This CDR3 contains 19 residues. Trimming removed 5 bases from V and 0 bases from J; junction bases left unmatched: 16. In DNA form, the CDR3 reads TGTGCCAGCAGCCCGCGACTAGCGCTCGGACTATCTAGCACAGATACGCAGTATTTT. As protein: CASSPRLALGLSSTDTQYF.

V usage is TRBV4-1 and J usage is TRBJ2-3, with D tentatively TRBD2 (5 bases). V lost 5 bases, J lost 1 base, and 19 bases lay in between. CDR1 is MGHRA and CDR2 is YSYEKL in the germline V gene. The CDR3 is made up of 17 amino acids. CDR3 protein: CASSTQDFSGGTDTQYF. In nucleotides, the CDR3 is TGCGCCAGCAGCACCCAGGACTTCTCCGGTGGCACAGATACGCAGTATTTT.

This rearrangement joins TRBV27 to TRBJ2-1, with TRBD2 as a possible D gene (6 bases). Trimming pared 3 bases from V and 6 bases from J, leaving 9 bases between. Germline lookup yields CDR1 MNHEY and CDR2 SMNVEV (reference sequence). The CDR3 consists of 13 residues. The CDR3: CASSFQGGNEQFF. CDR3 in DNA: TGTGCCAGCAGTTTTCAGGGAGGCAATGAGCAGTTCTTC.

This clone was detected only once. The chain employs TRBV28 and TRBJ1-5, with TRBD1 matching over 7 bases. CDR3 length: 15 amino acids. The J segment lost 1 base and the V segment lost 6 bases, leaving 6 bases of the junction unmatched. Germline values: CDR1 MDHEN, CDR2 SYDVKM. CDR3 nucleotide sequence: TGTGCCAGCAGCACAGACAGGGAAAGCAATCAGCCCCAGCATTTT. Encoded protein: CASSTDRESNQPQHF. The variable domain in full, completed from reference TRBV28 and TRBJ1-5, reads DVKVTQSSRYLVKRTGEKVFLECVQDMDHENMFWYRQDPGLGLRLIYFSYDVKMKEKGDIPEGYSVSREKKERFSLILESASTNQTSMYLCASSTDRESNQPQHFGDGTRLSIL.

The chain couples TRBV19 to TRBJ2-7, with D possibly being TRBD1 (6 bases). Deletions cut 4 bases from V and 2 bases from J, with 12 bases between. The CDR3 runs to 14 residues. The germline gives CDR1 LNHDA, CDR2 SQIVND (reference sequence). This CDR3 is CASSTNRDPYEQYF. The CDR3 region has the DNA TGTGCCAGTAGTACTAACAGGGATCCCTACGAGCAGTACTTC. The full variable domain, with the rest looked up from reference TRBV19 and TRBJ2-7, is DGGITQSPKYLFRKEGQNVTLSCEQNLNHDAMYWYRQDPGQGLRLIYYSQIVNDFQKGDIAEGYSVSREKKESFPLTVTSAQKNPTAFYLCASSTNRDPYEQYFGPGTRLTVT.

The chain joins TRBV9 to TRBJ2-7; D perhaps matches TRBD2 (7 bases). Trimming took off 2 bases at V and 2 bases at J, with 14 bases between the two ends. This CDR3 is built from 15 residues. In germline, CDR1 is SGDLS, CDR2 YYNGEE. The CDR3: CASSVGGGGPYEQYF. In nucleotides, the CDR3 is TGTGCCAGCAGCGTGGGGGGAGGGGGGCCCTACGAGCAGTACTTC.

CDR3 nucleotides: TGTGCCACCAGCCGAGGACAGGGGGGCAATCAGCCCCAGCATTTT. Its protein product is CATSRGQGGNQPQHF. The chain couples TRBV15 to TRBJ1-5; TRBD1 matches 10 bases. This CDR3 contains 15 residues. J was trimmed by 2 bases and V by 5 bases; bases with no gene match: 3. Germline lookup yields CDR1 LNHNV and CDR2 YYDKDF (reference sequence).

The rearrangement joins TRBV7-3 to TRBJ2-3, with D possibly matching TRBD1 (5 bases). This CDR3 has 14 residues. In germline, CDR1 is SGHTA, CDR2 FQGTGA. Trimming took off 5 bases at V and 2 bases at J, with 11 bases between the two ends. The CDR3 spells CASSPTEFTDTQYF. CDR3 nucleotides: TGTGCCAGCAGCCCGACAGAATTCACAGATACGCAGTATTTT.

The rearrangement uses TRBV21-1 and TRBJ2-2; the table calls TRBD1, which could not be checked here. TRBV21-1 is annotated as a pseudogene. The CDR3 covers 17 residues. The CDR3 bases are TGTGCCAGCAGCAAAGTCAGTGCCAGGGGAGTGTCCGGGGAGCTGTTTTTT. Its translation: CASSKVSARGVSGELFF.

The rearrangement uses TRBV27 and TRBJ2-2; TRBD1 is a possible D gene (6 bases). V shed 3 bases and J shed 7 bases, with 12 bases lying between them. This CDR3 has 14 residues. Germline CDR1 is MNHEY and CDR2 is SMNVEV (reference sequence). In DNA form, the CDR3 reads TGTGCCAGCAGTTTTATACAGGGTAACGGGGAGCTGTTTTTT. Protein product: CASSFIQGNGELFF.

The chain is built from TRBV5-4 and TRBJ1-1; D gene ambiguous. This CDR3 region has 14 residues. CDR1 SGHNT and CDR2 YYREEE come from the germline V gene (reference sequence). Trimming removed 0 bases from V and 1 base from J, with 7 bases in between. The CDR3 here is CASSLESGNTEAFF. As DNA, the CDR3 is TGTGCCAGCAGCTTGGAATCGGGGAACACTGAAGCTTTCTTT. The variable domain in full, with the rest retrieved from reference TRBV5-4 and TRBJ1-1, is ETGVTQSPTHLIKTRGQQVTLRCSSQSGHNTVSWYQQALGQGPQFIFQYYREEENGRGNFPPRFSGLQFPNYSSELNVNALELDDSALYLCASSLESGNTEAFFGQGTRLTVV.

This clone has a single count. The gene calls are TRBV19 and TRBJ1-2; D gene uncertain. The CDR3 runs 14 residues. Deletions cut 4 bases from V and 8 bases from J, with 17 bases between. Germline lookup yields CDR1 LNHDA and CDR2 SQIVND (reference sequence). CDR3: CASSTLSPTGGYTF. In DNA form, the CDR3 reads TGTGCCAGTAGTACCTTAAGTCCCACCGGGGGCTACACCTTC.

The chain is built from TRBV2 and TRBJ2-3; 8 positions agree with TRBD1. This CDR3 is built from 16 residues. V gave up 6 bases and J gave up 0 bases; unmatched junction bases: 8. CDR1 and CDR2 (germline): SNHLY, FYNNEI. DNA of the CDR3: TGTGCCAGCAGGGACAGGGTATCTACTAGCACAGATACGCAGTATTTT. Encoded protein: CASRDRVSTSTDTQYF.

The chain is built from TRBV5-6 and TRBJ2-7; 9 bases agree with TRBD2. With 0 bases clipped from V and 4 bases from J, the junction kept 8 bases outside the gene matches. Germline V CDR1 and CDR2: SGHDT, YYEEEE. The CDR3 is 16 amino acids. CDR3 amino acids: CASSLVYLAGNYEQYF. CDR3 coding DNA: TGTGCCAGCAGCTTGGTTTACCTAGCGGGGAATTACGAGCAGTACTTC.

This chain links TRBV6-1 with TRBJ2-3, with 8 positions matching TRBD2. J gave up 4 bases and V 6 bases, and 6 bases lay outside the gene matches. CDR1 is MNHNS and CDR2 is SASEGT in the germline V gene. CDR3 size: 14 residues. The CDR3 sequence: CASRGVAGPDTQYF. As DNA, the CDR3 is TGTGCCAGCAGAGGGGTAGCGGGACCAGATACGCAGTATTTT.

This chain links TRBV7-2 with TRBJ1-2; 7 positions agree with TRBD1. Germline lookup yields CDR1 SGHTA and CDR2 FQGNSA. V lost 6 bases and J lost 8; bases outside the gene matches: 9. The CDR3 consists of 13 residues. CDR3 nucleotides: TGTGCCAGCAGGGCCGACAGGGCGGAAGGCTACACCTTC. This translates into CASRADRAEGYTF.

The chain recombines TRBV5-1 with TRBJ1-1; D possibly corresponds to TRBD1 (6 bases). V was cut by 0 bases and J by 1 base, with 7 bases left in between. The CDR3 is made up of 14 amino acids. Germline values: CDR1 SGHRS, CDR2 YFSETQ. The CDR3 bases are TGCGCCAGCAGCTTGGGACAGGCGAACACTGAAGCTTTCTTT. It is translated as CASSLGQANTEAFF.

This chain uses TRBV9 with TRBJ1-1, with D possibly matching TRBD1 (6 bases). Germline V gene data show CDR1 as SGDLS and CDR2 as YYNGEE. The CDR3 sequence is 14 residues long. Between the trimmed V and J ends, which lost 3 bases and 5 bases, there was a span of 14 bases. In DNA, the CDR3 is TGTGCCAGCAGCGCCGCAGGGGAAGGGACTGAAGCTTTCTTT. Protein sequence: CASSAAGEGTEAFF.

The chain is built from TRBV4-2 and TRBJ2-7; 13 bases are a match to TRBD2. This CDR3 spans 18 amino acids. Losses at the gene ends were 4 bases for V and 4 bases for J; bases not matched to a gene: 13. Looked up from germline, CDR1 is LGHNA and CDR2 is YNFKEQ. The CDR3 nucleotides read TGTGCCAGCAGCCGCGTAGGGACTAGCGGGACCGCGCTTTACGAGCAGTACTTC. Translated: CASSRVGTSGTALYEQYF.

The chain combines TRBV2 with TRBJ2-1; possible D gene TRBD2, 6 bases. Germline lookup yields CDR1 SNHLY and CDR2 FYNNEI. This CDR3 is built from 15 residues. Trimming stripped 7 bases from V and 0 bases from J, with 13 bases between. In DNA, the CDR3 is TGTGCCAGCACCCCGGGACTTAGCTCCTACAATGAGCAGTTCTTC. Translating it yields CASTPGLSSYNEQFF.

This clone appeared a single time. The chain couples TRBV19 to TRBJ1-1, with D unclear. With 9 bases removed from V and 1 base from J, the gap between germline ends came to 15 bases. The germline gives CDR1 LNHDA, CDR2 SQIVND (reference sequence). The CDR3 runs 14 residues. CDR3 sequence: CASLPGRGNTEAFF. The CDR3 DNA reads as TGTGCCAGCCTACCGGGCCGGGGGAACACTGAAGCTTTCTTT. The full variable domain, its missing parts supplied by reference TRBV19 and TRBJ1-1, is DGGITQSPKYLFRKEGQNVTLSCEQNLNHDAMYWYRQDPGQGLRLIYYSQIVNDFQKGDIAEGYSVSREKKESFPLTVTSAQKNPTAFYLCASLPGRGNTEAFFGQGTRLTVV.

V and J are TRBV9 and TRBJ2-7; maybe TRBD2 (6 bases). Germline CDR1 SGDLS, CDR2 YYNGEE. There are 18 residues in the CDR3. With 3 bases removed from V and 6 bases from J, the gap between germline ends came to 28 bases. The CDR3 DNA reads as TGTGCCAGCAGCGCACAGACTAAACGGGACTGGGCGCCGGTCGAGCAGTACTTC. It is translated as CASSAQTKRDWAPVEQYF.

V is TRBV2 and J is TRBJ1-1, with 9 bases aligning to TRBD1. Germline CDR1 SNHLY, CDR2 FYNNEI. The CDR3 sequence is 17 residues long. V lost 6 bases and J lost 6; bases outside the gene matches: 17. The DNA of the CDR3 is TGTGCCAGCAGGAGTTGGACAGGGGATCCTTGGTACGCTGAAGCTTTCTTT. It specifies CASRSWTGDPWYAEAFF.

This clone was picked up one time. The chain joins TRBV7-6 to TRBJ2-3, with 11 nucleotides matching TRBD2. The CDR3 is 16 amino acids. V trimming: 4 bases; J trimming: 2 bases; junction bases outside the gene matches: 5. Germline assignment: CDR1 SGHVS and CDR2 FNYEAQ. The CDR3 protein is CASSSGLAENTDTQYF. DNA for the CDR3: TGTGCCAGCAGCTCGGGACTAGCGGAAAACACAGATACGCAGTATTTT. The whole variable domain, remainder taken from reference TRBV7-6 and TRBJ2-3, is GAGVSQSPRYKVTKRGQDVALRCDPISGHVSLYWYRQALGQGPEFLTYFNYEAQQDKSGLPNDRFSAERPEGSISTLTIQRTEQRDSAMYRCASSSGLAENTDTQYFGPGTRLTVL.

The V call is TRBV7-2, the J call TRBJ2-7; 9 positions match TRBD1. The CDR3 sequence is 16 residues long. V was pared by 2 bases and J by 3 bases, with 8 bases of the junction left unmatched. Germline CDR1 is SGHTA and CDR2 is FQGNSA. The CDR3 loop reads CASSLPILGQGYEQYF. DNA of the CDR3: TGTGCCAGCAGCTTACCTATCTTGGGACAGGGCTACGAGCAGTACTTC. Full variable domain (remainder filled in from reference TRBV7-2 and TRBJ2-7): GAGVSQSPSNKVTEKGKDVELRCDPISGHTALYWYRQSLGQGLEFLIYFQGNSAPDKSGLPSDRFSAERTGGSVSTLTIQRTQQEDSAVYLCASSLPILGQGYEQYFGPGTRLTVT.

In its sample, this clone was seen once. The chain couples TRBV30 to TRBJ2-1; D might be TRBD2 (5 bases). The CDR3 spans 12 residues. Germline V lookup: CDR1 GTSNPN, CDR2 SVGIG (reference sequence). Deletions cut 2 bases from V and 8 bases from J, with 10 bases between. The CDR3 DNA is TGTGCCTGGAGTACTAGGGTCGATGAGCAGTTCTTC. Protein product: CAWSTRVDEQFF.

The rearrangement links TRBV5-1 to TRBJ2-5, with TRBD2 matching over 7 bases. The CDR3 sequence is 15 residues long. The V segment lost 6 bases and the J segment 0 bases; nucleotides outside the gene matches: 8. Germline V gives CDR1 SGHRS, CDR2 YFSETQ. CDR3 residues: CASTYSGSYQETQYF. CDR3 DNA: TGCGCCAGCACCTATAGCGGGTCGTACCAAGAGACCCAGTACTTC.

CDR3 bases: TGTGCCAGCAGTTCACCTATGTACCAAGAGACCCAGTACTTC. It translates to CASSSPMYQETQYF. The rearrangement links TRBV28 to TRBJ2-5; D call uncertain. The germline CDR1 and CDR2 sequences are MDHEN and SYDVKM. Between the trimmed V and J ends, which lost 4 bases and 0 bases, there was a span of 9 bases. This CDR3 comprises 14 residues.

The chain uses TRBV7-7 and TRBJ2-3, with 12 bases aligning to TRBD2. V trimming: 5 bases; J trimming: 6 bases; junction bases outside the gene matches: 3. From germline, CDR1 is SSHAT and CDR2 FNYEAQ (reference sequence). The CDR3 has 14 residues. CDR3: CASSPGTSGDTQYF. CDR3 DNA: TGTGCCAGCAGCCCGGGGACTAGCGGGGATACGCAGTATTTT.

This rearrangement joins TRBV18 to TRBJ2-3; D remains unclear. V was pared by 8 bases and J by 3 bases, with 15 bases between. This CDR3 has 14 amino acids. CDR1 and CDR2 (germline): KGHSH, LQKENI. CDR3 DNA: TGTGCCAGCGCACTCACGCAGGTGACAGATACGCAGTATTTT. It yields the protein CASALTQVTDTQYF.